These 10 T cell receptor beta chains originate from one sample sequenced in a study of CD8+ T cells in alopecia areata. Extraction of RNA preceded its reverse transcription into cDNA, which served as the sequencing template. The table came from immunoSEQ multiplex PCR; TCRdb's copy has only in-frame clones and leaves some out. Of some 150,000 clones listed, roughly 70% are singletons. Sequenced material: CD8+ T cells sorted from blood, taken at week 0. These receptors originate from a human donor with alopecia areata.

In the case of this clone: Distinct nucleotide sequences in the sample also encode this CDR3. In nucleotides, the CDR3 is TGTGCCAGGAGCACAGATACGCAGTATTTT. Its translation: CARSTDTQYF. V and J are TRBV2 and TRBJ2-3; no clear D gene. Trimming took 9 bases from V and 0 from J, leaving 1 base between them. The CDR3 totals 10 residues. Germline CDR1 reads SNHLY; CDR2 reads FYNNEI.

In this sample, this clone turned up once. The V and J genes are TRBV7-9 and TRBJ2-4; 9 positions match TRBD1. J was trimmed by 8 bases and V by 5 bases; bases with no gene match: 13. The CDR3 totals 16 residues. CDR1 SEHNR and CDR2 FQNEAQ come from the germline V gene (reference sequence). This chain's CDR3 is CASSGDLQGAVDIQYF. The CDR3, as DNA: TGTGCCAGCAGCGGGGATTTACAGGGGGCGGTGGACATTCAGTACTTC.

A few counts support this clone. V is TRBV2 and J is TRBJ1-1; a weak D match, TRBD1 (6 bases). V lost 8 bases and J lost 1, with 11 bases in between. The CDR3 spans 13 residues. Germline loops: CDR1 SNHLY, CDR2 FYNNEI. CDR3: CASPAGANTEAFF. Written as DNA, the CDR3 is TGTGCCAGCCCCGCAGGGGCGAACACTGAAGCTTTCTTT.

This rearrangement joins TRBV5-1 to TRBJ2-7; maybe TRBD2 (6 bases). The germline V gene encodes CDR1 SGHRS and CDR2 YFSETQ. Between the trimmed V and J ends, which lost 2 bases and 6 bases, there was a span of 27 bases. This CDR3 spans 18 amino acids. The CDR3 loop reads CASSFSPHRLVPMREQYF. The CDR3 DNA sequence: TGCGCCAGCAGCTTCTCGCCTCACCGACTAGTCCCGATGCGCGAGCAGTACTTC. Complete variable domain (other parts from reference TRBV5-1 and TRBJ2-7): KAGVTQTPRYLIKTRGQQVTLSCSPISGHRSVSWYQQTPGQGLQFLFEYFSETQRNKGNFPGRFSGRQFSNSRSEMNVSTLELGDSALYLCASSFSPHRLVPMREQYFGPGTRLTVT.

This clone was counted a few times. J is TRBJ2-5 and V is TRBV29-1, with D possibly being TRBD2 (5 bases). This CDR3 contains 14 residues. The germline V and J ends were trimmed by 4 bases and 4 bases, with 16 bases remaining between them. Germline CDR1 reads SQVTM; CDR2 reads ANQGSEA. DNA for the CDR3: TGCAGCGTTGGTTATCCGGACGGAGGAGAGACCCAGTACTTC. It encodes CSVGYPDGGETQYF.

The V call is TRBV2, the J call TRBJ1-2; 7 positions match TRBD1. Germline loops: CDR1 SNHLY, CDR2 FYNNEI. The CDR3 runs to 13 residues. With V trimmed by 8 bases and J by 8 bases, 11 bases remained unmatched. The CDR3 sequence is CASDGTVLYGYTF. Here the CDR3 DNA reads TGTGCCAGCGACGGGACAGTCCTTTACGGCTACACCTTC.

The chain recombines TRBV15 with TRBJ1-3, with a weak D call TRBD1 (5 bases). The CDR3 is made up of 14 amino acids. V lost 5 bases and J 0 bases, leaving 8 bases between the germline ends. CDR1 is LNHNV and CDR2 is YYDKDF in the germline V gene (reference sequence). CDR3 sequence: CATSPTVSGNTIYF. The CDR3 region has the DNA TGTGCCACCAGCCCGACAGTCTCTGGAAACACCATATATTTT.

As DNA, the CDR3 is TGTGCCAGCGTAGGACAGGGATCAGAGACCCAGTACTTC. This sequence encodes CASVGQGSETQYF. The chain joins TRBV11-2 to TRBJ2-5, with 8 bases fitting TRBD1. The J segment lost 4 bases and the V segment lost 8 bases, leaving 6 bases of the junction unmatched. Germline CDR1 is SGHAT and CDR2 is FQNNGV. The CDR3 has 13 amino acids.

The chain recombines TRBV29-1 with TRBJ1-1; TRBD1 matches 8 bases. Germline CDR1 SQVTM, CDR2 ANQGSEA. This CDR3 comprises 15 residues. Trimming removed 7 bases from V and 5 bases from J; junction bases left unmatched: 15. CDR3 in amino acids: CSAVGQASLGTEAFF. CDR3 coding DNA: TGCAGCGCAGTGGGACAGGCCTCTTTGGGAACTGAAGCTTTCTTT. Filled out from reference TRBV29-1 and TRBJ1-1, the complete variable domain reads SAVISQKPSRDICQRGTSLTIQCQVDSQVTMMFWYRQQPGQSLTLIATANQGSEATYESGFVIDKFPISRPNLTFSTLTVSNMSPEDSSIYLCSAVGQASLGTEAFFGQGTRLTVV.

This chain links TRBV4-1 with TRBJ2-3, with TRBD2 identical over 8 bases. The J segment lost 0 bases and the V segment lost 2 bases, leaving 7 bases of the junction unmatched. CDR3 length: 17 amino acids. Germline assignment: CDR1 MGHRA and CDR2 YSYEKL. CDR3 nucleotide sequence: TGCGCCAGCAGCCAACAATTCGGGGGGGCGAGCACAGATACGCAGTATTTT. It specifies CASSQQFGGASTDTQYF.